The T cell receptor beta chain under discussion was sequenced for a study of patients and donors after allogeneic stem cell transplantation. TCRdb recomputed calls from the RT-PCR reads with MiXCR, one row per CDR3 protein. This sample has approximately 220,000 distinct CDR3 sequences, with 35% to 45% found just once. Trimming took off 4 bases at V and 3 bases at J, with 10 bases between the two ends. The CDR3 consists of 14 residues. Germline V gene data show CDR1 as MGHRA and CDR2 as YSYEKL. The chain carries TRBV4-1 and TRBJ1-5, with a tentative D call TRBD1 (5 bases). Sequenced input: blood, either unsorted or a sorted T cell fraction (not recorded which). The TCR originated in a human donor who was either an allogeneic HSCT recipient or a stem cell or donor lymphocyte infusion donor (not recorded which). It is not recorded whose cells these are; they may come from a transplant donor. CDR3 protein: CASSPGTVNQPQHF. CDR3 DNA sequence: TGCGCCAGCAGCCCGGGGACGGTCAATCAGCCCCAGCATTTT.